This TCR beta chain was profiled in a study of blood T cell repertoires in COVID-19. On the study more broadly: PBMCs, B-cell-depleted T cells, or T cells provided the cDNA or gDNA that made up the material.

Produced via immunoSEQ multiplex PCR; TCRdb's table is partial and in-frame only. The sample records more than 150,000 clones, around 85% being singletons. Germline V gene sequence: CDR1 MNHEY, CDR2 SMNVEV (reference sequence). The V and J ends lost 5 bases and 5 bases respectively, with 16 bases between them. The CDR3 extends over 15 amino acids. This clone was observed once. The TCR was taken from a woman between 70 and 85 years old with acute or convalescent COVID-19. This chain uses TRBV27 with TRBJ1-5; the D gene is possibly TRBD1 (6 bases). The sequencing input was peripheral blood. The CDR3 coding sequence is TGTGCCAGCAGTACCAGTGATACAGGGTATCAGCCCCAGCATTTT. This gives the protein CASSTSDTGYQPQHF.